Listed here are 17 T cell receptor beta chains from one sample, sequenced in a study of blood T cells in healthy people across ages. A second roughly 7 to 11 cycle PCR used barcoded and J-beta primers. TCRdb ran MiXCR on the 5' RACE reads and lists one entry per CDR3 protein. This repertoire shows over 1.5 million distinct CDR3 sequences, less than 50% found once; its top ten account for roughly 2.1%. The sequencing sample was made of blood. These receptors originate from a woman in her thirties or forties in good health.

This rearrangement joins TRBV9 to TRBJ2-1; 7 bases agree with TRBD2. After removal of 2 bases from V and 4 bases from J, the junction contained 12 bases not matched to a gene. The CDR3 has 17 residues. Per the germline V gene, CDR1 is SGDLS and CDR2 is YYNGEE. CDR3 protein: CASSVGLEIPSYNEQFF. In DNA form, the CDR3 reads TGTGCCAGCAGCGTCGGACTAGAAATTCCGTCTTACAATGAGCAGTTCTTC.

The chain uses TRBV20-1 and TRBJ2-1; 8 bases fit TRBD2. J gave up 6 bases and V 6 bases, and 10 bases lay outside the gene matches. CDR3 length: 14 amino acids. CDR1 is DFQATT, CDR2 SNEGSKA, per germline (reference sequence). The CDR3 here is CSAAGTRVGNEQFF. The DNA of the CDR3 is TGCAGTGCAGCCGGGACTAGGGTGGGCAATGAGCAGTTCTTC.

This clonotype has more than one count but fewer than ten. The rearrangement uses TRBV27 and TRBJ1-2; D is uncertain. Germline loops: CDR1 MNHEY, CDR2 SMNVEV (reference sequence). The CDR3 consists of 14 residues. Trimming shortened V by 8 bases and J by 2 bases, and 15 bases separated the two germline ends. The CDR3, as DNA: TGTGCCAGCGGCTCGGCCCTAGGGAACTATGGCTACACCTTC. Translating it yields CASGSALGNYGYTF.

The chain is built from TRBV5-1 and TRBJ1-2; 12 bases are a match to TRBD1. CDR1 is SGHRS and CDR2 is YFSETQ in the germline V gene. J gave up 0 bases and V 6 bases, and 12 bases lay outside the gene matches. CDR3 length: 18 amino acids. The CDR3 bases are TGCGCCAGCACCAAAAGAGGGACAGGGGGCCCCACTAACTATGGCTACACCTTC. Translated, it gives CASTKRGTGGPTNYGYTF.

This chain joins TRBV20-1 and TRBJ1-5, with a possible D match to TRBD1 (5 bases). CDR1 and CDR2 from the germline V gene are DFQATT and SNEGSKA (reference sequence). V was pared by 1 base and J by 6 bases, with 13 bases between. The CDR3 extends over 14 amino acids. CDR3: CSARGAGLGQPQHF. CDR3 nucleotides: TGCAGTGCTAGAGGTGCAGGGCTCGGTCAGCCCCAGCATTTT.

This clonotype came up a few times. This chain joins TRBV5-1 and TRBJ2-5; D may be TRBD1 (7 bases). The CDR3 runs 16 residues. Trimming took 4 bases from V and 3 from J, leaving 19 bases between them. CDR1 and CDR2 from the germline V gene are SGHRS and YFSETQ. In nucleotides, the CDR3 is TGCGCCAGCAGCCCCCCGGGAGTAGGACAGGAAGAGACCCAGTACTTC. The encoded protein is CASSPPGVGQEETQYF.

V usage is TRBV3-1 and J usage is TRBJ1-1; the match to TRBD1 covers 9 bases. Germline V gene lookup returns CDR1 LGHDT and CDR2 YNNKEL (reference sequence). The CDR3 is made up of 14 amino acids. V gave up 4 bases and J gave up 10 bases; unmatched junction bases: 10. For the CDR3, the DNA is TGTGCCAGCAGCCTGGACGGGACAGGGTTTCGAGCTTTCTTT. Translating it yields CASSLDGTGFRAFF.

This clonotype turned up a few times. The V call is TRBV19, the J call TRBJ1-5, with TRBD1 matching over 8 bases. V shed 6 bases, J shed 10 bases, and the junction held 5 bases outside the gene matches. This CDR3 is 12 amino acids long. Germline assignment: CDR1 LNHDA and CDR2 SQIVND (reference sequence). In DNA form, the CDR3 reads TGTGCCAGTAGCTTGGGGACAGGACCCCAGCATTTT. Translation gives CASSLGTGPQHF.

V usage is TRBV20-1 and J usage is TRBJ1-2; 8 bases fit TRBD1. The V and J ends lost 2 bases and 4 bases, in that order; junction bases with no gene match: 9. The CDR3 is 15 residues long. Germline V CDR1 and CDR2: DFQATT, SNEGSKA (reference sequence). CDR3 amino acids: CSARTVRGRGYGYTF. In DNA, the CDR3 is TGCAGTGCTAGAACAGTCAGGGGGCGAGGCTATGGCTACACCTTC.

The rearrangement joins TRBV29-1 to TRBJ2-7; 7 positions agree with TRBD1. V was pared by 7 bases and J by 2 bases, with 14 bases of the junction left unmatched. The CDR3 has 15 amino acids. CDR1 and CDR2 from the germline V gene are SQVTM and ANQGSEA. For the CDR3, the DNA is TGCAGCGCTGTAACTCCCGACAGGGACCCCTACGAGCAGTACTTC. Protein sequence: CSAVTPDRDPYEQYF.

The V and J genes are TRBV18 and TRBJ1-1; 7 nucleotides line up with TRBD1. Germline trimming cut 5 bases from V and 1 base from J; bases unmatched to any gene: 1. This CDR3 has 13 amino acids. From germline, CDR1 is KGHSH and CDR2 LQKENI. The chain's CDR3 is CASSGQENTEAFF. The CDR3 DNA reads TGTGCCAGCTCAGGACAGGAGAACACTGAAGCTTTCTTT.

This rearrangement joins TRBV20-1 to TRBJ2-4; 13 bases are a match to TRBD2. Germline lookup yields CDR1 DFQATT and CDR2 SNEGSKA (reference sequence). V was clipped by 2 bases and J by 0 bases; unmatched bases: 7. The CDR3 consists of 18 residues. The CDR3 nucleotides read TGCAGTGCTAGACGACTAGCGGGGGGCCAATTAGCCAAAAACATTCAGTACTTC. It translates to CSARRLAGGQLAKNIQYF.

This clonotype was seen a few times. The rearrangement joins TRBV6-2 or TRBV6-3 to TRBJ1-6; 7 positions agree with TRBD1. The ends lost 6 bases at V and 7 bases at J; junction bases unmatched: 6. The CDR3 spans 14 residues. In germline, CDR1 is MNHEY, CDR2 SVGEGT. CDR3 bases: TGTGCCAGCAGCTGGACAGGCTTGAATTCACCCCTCCACTTT. Translated, it gives CASSWTGLNSPLHF.

The rearrangement uses TRBV27 and TRBJ1-5, with no clear D. Trimming took 5 bases from V and 0 from J, leaving 14 bases between them. CDR3 length: 16 residues. In germline, CDR1 is MNHEY, CDR2 SMNVEV (reference sequence). CDR3 nucleotide sequence: TGTGCCAGCAGTCCGAGTCGTGGTCATAGCAATCAGCCCCAGCATTTT. It encodes CASSPSRGHSNQPQHF.

V and J are TRBV7-2 and TRBJ2-1; 9 nucleotides match TRBD2. The CDR3 sequence is 16 residues long. Germline values: CDR1 SGHTA, CDR2 FQGNSA. The J segment lost 9 bases and the V segment lost 0 bases, leaving 9 bases of the junction unmatched. This CDR3 is CASSLADRAGGSEQFF. CDR3 nucleotides: TGTGCCAGCAGCTTAGCGGATCGAGCGGGGGGTTCTGAGCAGTTCTTC.

The chain combines TRBV6-5 with TRBJ1-2; D call uncertain. Germline-derived CDR1 and CDR2 are MNHEY and SVGAGI. CDR3 length: 18 amino acids. V was pared by 0 bases and J by 1 base, with 18 bases between. The DNA of the CDR3 is TGTGCCAGCAGTTACTCTGGGCCGGTGACGGCGGATAACTATGGCTACACCTTC. Translated, it gives CASSYSGPVTADNYGYTF.

This chain uses TRBV16 with TRBJ1-5; D is unresolved. Germline-derived CDR1 and CDR2 are KGHSY and FQNENV. This CDR3 spans 15 amino acids. V was trimmed by 4 bases and J by 6 bases, leaving 16 bases between them. The CDR3: CASSPFEGKGQPQHF. In nucleotides, the CDR3 is TGTGCCAGCAGCCCCTTCGAGGGTAAGGGTCAGCCCCAGCATTTT.